This T cell receptor beta chain was identified during a study of shared clonotypes between healthy human individuals. Trimming left V 1 base short and J 3 bases short, with 18 bases between. CDR3 length equals 17 residues. CDR1 is SGHVS and CDR2 is FQNEAQ in the germline V gene. Sequenced by immunoSEQ multiplex PCR; TCRdb stores in-frame clones only, minus some. This sample has 400,000 or so clones, with around 96% found just once. The sequencing input was memory CD8+ T cells sorted from blood. Subset in this sample: CD45RO+ cells pooled with CCR7-negative TemRA cells. The chain employs TRBV7-8 and TRBJ1-1, with D uncertain. The receptor's source is a man aged 25 to 40 in good health. The CDR3 spells CASSLVVDNLRDTEAFF. DNA for the CDR3: TGTGCCAGCAGCTTAGTCGTTGACAACCTACGGGACACTGAAGCTTTCTTT.